This TCR beta chain was sequenced for a study of cytomegalovirus exposure and HLA in healthy donors. On this clone: Its cognate antigen is unknown.

Sequencing was performed with immunoSEQ multiplex PCR; in TCRdb, only in-frame clones are kept and a portion is missing. The data show 200,000 to 250,000 clones, around 87% seen once. Overall study findings and caveats: Among TCR sequences, most were rare, though some public TCRs appeared in many donors. According to reports, the classifier identified cytomegalovirus status with high specificity and sensitivity. TCR beta chains numbering under 200 were designated cytomegalovirus-associated.

The CDR3 spans 19 residues. CDR1 and CDR2 from the germline V gene are MDHEN and SYDVKM. The J segment lost 3 bases and the V segment lost 8 bases, leaving 21 bases of the junction unmatched. The material sequenced was PBMCs. The origin of this receptor is a woman younger than 30 in good health and CMV-seropositive. The V call is TRBV28, the J call TRBJ2-1, with TRBD2 matching 8 bases. CDR3 sequence: CASPKEGASGYPSYNEQFF. The DNA for the CDR3 is TGTGCCAGCCCTAAAGAAGGGGCTAGCGGGTACCCTAGCTACAATGAGCAGTTCTTC.